This T cell receptor beta chain was observed in a study of T cell responses to AZD1222 COVID-19 vaccine. At the level of the study: Researchers grouped second doses given at about 4 or about 12 weeks into one pool.

The CDR3 length is 14 residues. Trimming removed 5 bases from V and 6 bases from J, with 16 bases in between. Germline lookup yields CDR1 SEHNR and CDR2 FQNEAQ (reference sequence). Details on this clone: Its cognate antigen is unknown.

Study-wide results and limits: Sampling captured repertoires only after the peak T cell response. Spike-specific TCR repertoires showed rising breadth and depth after two AZD1222 doses. At study baseline, merely roughly 6 AZD1222 recipients were seropositive.

Libraries were prepared by immunoSEQ multiplex PCR; TCRdb keeps only in-frame clonotypes and omits some of them. This table holds approximately 180,000 clones, more than 80% found once. This specimen was peripheral blood, taken on day 0 of AZD1222 vaccination. The sequence was obtained from an adult in good health. This chain joins TRBV7-9 and TRBJ1-2, with D possibly matching TRBD1 (5 bases). The CDR3 protein is CASSPPGSGNGYTF. The CDR3 DNA reads TGTGCCAGCAGCCCACCAGGGTCGGGAAATGGCTACACCTTC.